Listed here are 28 T cell receptor beta chains from one sample, sequenced in a study of Graves' ophthalmopathy and Graves' hyperthyroidism. The study amplified TCR beta CDR3 regions using RNA transcripts. HTBI primers were employed in first-round RT-PCR, then a second-round multiplex PCR followed. MiXCR, applied by TCRdb to the multiplex PCR reads, yields one record per CDR3 protein. The sample has some 390,000 distinct CDR3 sequences; approximately 20% are singletons. Material: peripheral blood. The receptors derive from a woman between 18 and 29 years old with Graves' ophthalmopathy.

The chain is built from TRBV28 and TRBJ1-2, with 8 positions matching TRBD1. Germline V gives CDR1 MDHEN, CDR2 SYDVKM. J gave up 8 bases and V 6 bases, and 8 bases lay outside the gene matches. The CDR3 sequence is 13 residues long. The chain's CDR3 is CASRSGTGGGYTF. CDR3 coding DNA: TGTGCCAGCAGGTCAGGGACAGGCGGAGGCTACACCTTC.

This clonotype was seen many times. The chain combines TRBV11-2 with TRBJ2-7; D tentatively reads TRBD1 or TRBD2 (5 bases each). V was shortened by 5 bases and J by 13 bases, with 36 bases between the two germline ends. The CDR3 has 18 amino acids. Germline CDR1 is SGHAT and CDR2 is FQNNGV. The CDR3 region is CASSAHLLRDRGDGPFYF. CDR3 in DNA: TGTGCCAGCAGCGCGCACCTCCTCCGGGACCGCGGAGATGGCCCCTTTTACTTC.

This clonotype showed up many times. This chain connects TRBV7-4 to TRBJ2-5; D is possibly TRBD1 (6 bases). The CDR3 contains 14 residues. Deletions cut 6 bases from V and 3 bases from J, with 14 bases between. Germline values: CDR1 SGHVT, CDR2 SQSDAQ. The CDR3 region has the DNA TGTGCCAGCAGAGACCTGGACAGAGAAGAGACCCAGTACTTC. Protein sequence: CASRDLDREETQYF.

The table lists this clonotype with many counts. The chain is built from TRBV11-2 and TRBJ1-6, with D perhaps matching TRBD1 (6 bases). V was pared by 4 bases and J by 7 bases, with 20 bases between. The germline V gene has CDR1 SGHAT and CDR2 FQNNGV. The CDR3 has 17 amino acids. CDR3 residues: CASSSRVLQGRNSPLHF. The CDR3 nucleotides are TGTGCCAGCAGCTCCAGAGTCCTACAGGGAAGGAATTCACCCCTCCACTTT.

This chain uses TRBV6-5 with TRBJ2-7; maybe TRBD1 (6 bases). The V gene's germline CDR1 is MNHEY and CDR2 SVGAGI. The CDR3 runs 14 residues. Between the trimmed V and J ends, which lost 2 bases and 3 bases, there was a span of 11 bases. In DNA, the CDR3 is TGTGCCAGCAGTTACGGGGGCGCCCTCTACGAGCAGTACTTC. Its protein product is CASSYGGALYEQYF.

At least ten counts were recorded for this clonotype. The chain carries TRBV29-1 and TRBJ1-1, with D perhaps matching TRBD1 (5 bases). This CDR3 is 13 amino acids long. Germline V gene data show CDR1 as SQVTM and CDR2 as ANQGSEA. V was shortened by 2 bases and J by 3 bases, with 10 bases between the two germline ends. The CDR3 spells CSVEQGLYTEAFF. CDR3 coding DNA: TGCAGCGTTGAACAGGGTCTATACACTGAAGCTTTCTTT.

This clonotype was seen repeatedly, ten times or more. The chain is built from TRBV6-5 and TRBJ2-5, with a weak D call TRBD1 (6 bases). Per the germline V gene, CDR1 is MNHEY and CDR2 is SVGAGI. The CDR3 loop spans 16 amino acids. Trimming cost V 2 bases and J 2 bases, with 15 bases left between them. The CDR3 protein is CASSYPIGRGQETQYF. CDR3 coding DNA: TGTGCCAGCAGTTACCCTATCGGTAGGGGGCAAGAGACCCAGTACTTC.

This clonotype was observed many times. The chain joins TRBV28 to TRBJ1-1, with a weak D call TRBD1 (6 bases). The germline V gene has CDR1 MDHEN and CDR2 SYDVKM. V was pared by 3 bases and J by 8 bases, with 13 bases between. CDR3 length equals 13 residues. CDR3 sequence (DNA): TGTGCCAGCAGTTTTGGGGGCGCGGGCGAAGCTTTCTTT. This translates into CASSFGGAGEAFF.

The chain recombines TRBV6-1 with TRBJ1-5; D ambiguous. CDR1 MNHNS and CDR2 SASEGT come from the germline V gene. The CDR3 sequence is 14 residues long. V lost 7 bases, J lost 5 bases, and 15 bases lay in between. CDR3 protein: CASIPLPGDQPQHF. The CDR3 region has the DNA TGTGCCAGCATCCCCCTCCCCGGTGATCAGCCCCAGCATTTT.

V is TRBV13 and J is TRBJ2-5, with a possible D match to TRBD1 (6 bases). Germline assignment: CDR1 PRHDT and CDR2 FYEKMQ (reference sequence). Trimming pared 6 bases from V and 1 base from J, leaving 18 bases between. This CDR3 region has 16 residues. The CDR3 nucleotides read TGTGCCAGCAGTGCCGGGACAAGGGGGAGCCAAGAGACCCAGTACTTC. It translates to CASSAGTRGSQETQYF.

This clonotype occurred many times. This sequence joins TRBV6-5 and TRBJ1-5, with TRBD1 as a possible D gene (5 bases). The CDR3 extends over 15 amino acids. V was shortened by 3 bases and J by 1 base, with 10 bases between the two germline ends. Per the germline V gene, CDR1 is MNHEY and CDR2 is SVGAGI. The CDR3 coding sequence is TGTGCCAGCAGTTATCCGGGGGTAAGCAATCAGCCCCAGCATTTT. As protein: CASSYPGVSNQPQHF.

At least ten counts were recorded for this clonotype. The DNA of the CDR3 is TGCGCCAGCAGCTTGTTAGGTGTCCGACGGGATGAAAAACTGTTTTTT. Its protein is CASSLLGVRRDEKLFF. The chain links TRBV5-1 to TRBJ1-4; D gene uncertain. The CDR3 loop spans 16 amino acids. The V end lost 1 base, the J end lost 6 bases, and 16 bases lay between the germline ends. Germline CDR1 reads SGHRS; CDR2 reads YFSETQ.

This sequence joins TRBV5-1 and TRBJ1-1, with D uncertain. CDR1 and CDR2 from the germline V gene are SGHRS and YFSETQ. The V and J ends lost 5 bases and 0 bases respectively, with 11 bases between them. The CDR3 covers 14 residues. The CDR3 DNA reads as TGCGCCAGCAGTCTCAGGAACGTGAACACTGAAGCTTTCTTT. Amino acid sequence: CASSLRNVNTEAFF.

This clonotype was picked up many times. V gene TRBV30 combines with J gene TRBJ1-1, with D possibly being TRBD1 (6 bases). Germline-derived CDR1 and CDR2 are GTSNPN and SVGIG (reference sequence). The CDR3 covers 11 residues. Trimming took 7 bases from V and 1 from J, leaving 7 bases between them. The CDR3 DNA follows: TGTGCCTTACAGGGGAACACTGAAGCTTTCTTT. It encodes CALQGNTEAFF.

This clonotype was seen a few times. The gene calls are TRBV6-1 and TRBJ1-3; 8 positions match TRBD1. The CDR3 has 13 residues. Germline values: CDR1 MNHNS, CDR2 SASEGT. V trimming: 8 bases; J trimming: 4 bases; junction bases outside the gene matches: 4. The CDR3 protein is CASDRGDGNTIYF. The DNA for the CDR3 is TGTGCCAGCGACAGGGGCGACGGAAACACCATATATTTT.

The chain carries TRBV6-1 and TRBJ2-5, with a weak D call TRBD1 (6 bases). The V gene's germline CDR1 is MNHNS and CDR2 SASEGT. With 2 bases removed from V and 2 bases from J, the gap between germline ends came to 15 bases. CDR3 length equals 16 residues. The CDR3 spells CASSEFLRDIQETQYF. As DNA, the CDR3 is TGTGCCAGCAGTGAATTTCTCCGGGACATACAAGAGACCCAGTACTTC.

At least ten counts were recorded for this clonotype. The CDR3 nucleotides read TGTGCCAGCAGTCTAGATGTTGTGGGCTACACCTTC. As protein: CASSLDVVGYTF. The J gene is TRBJ1-2, the V gene TRBV6-1, with unresolved D. The V gene lost 5 bases and the J gene lost 8 bases, with 12 bases spanning the gap. Germline CDR1 is MNHNS and CDR2 is SASEGT. The CDR3 consists of 12 residues.

This clonotype was recorded at least ten times. The V and J genes are TRBV6-2 or TRBV6-3 and TRBJ2-7; D call uncertain. Germline CDR1 is MNHEY and CDR2 is SVGEGT. The CDR3 is 14 amino acids. Trimming removed 8 bases from V and 6 bases from J, with 20 bases in between. CDR3 DNA: TGTGCCAGCCGCTTAGATGGGCCATACCTCGAGCAGTACTTC. This gives the protein CASRLDGPYLEQYF.

This clonotype was seen only a few times. The CDR3, as DNA: TGTGCCAGCAGCTACGGGATCGGTCAGAGCTCCTACGAGCAGTACTTC. It translates to CASSYGIGQSSYEQYF. The gene calls are TRBV11-2 and TRBJ2-7; tentatively, D is TRBD2 (5 bases). Germline values: CDR1 SGHAT, CDR2 FQNNGV. V was cut by 4 bases and J by 0 bases, with 16 bases left in between. The length of the CDR3 is 16 residues.

Many counts were recorded for this clonotype. V gene TRBV11-2 combines with J gene TRBJ1-1, with D uncertain. The germline V and J ends were trimmed by 5 bases and 0 bases, with 16 bases remaining between them. Germline assignment: CDR1 SGHAT and CDR2 FQNNGV. This CDR3 has 16 amino acids. The CDR3 here is CASSLRPASLNTEAFF. The DNA of the CDR3 is TGTGCCAGCAGCCTCCGACCAGCCAGTTTGAACACTGAAGCTTTCTTT.

The sample holds many counts of this clonotype. The rearrangement uses TRBV11-2 and TRBJ2-7; D unresolved. Deletions cut 1 base from V and 6 bases from J, with 10 bases between. The CDR3 loop spans 13 amino acids. Germline V gene data show CDR1 as SGHAT and CDR2 as FQNNGV. The CDR3 reads CASSLGPWVEQYF. The CDR3 bases are TGTGCCAGCAGCTTAGGCCCTTGGGTCGAGCAGTACTTC.

In its sample, this clonotype was seen many times. The V gene is TRBV20-1, the J gene TRBJ1-1, with D perhaps TRBD1 (5 bases). This CDR3 region has 13 residues. V gave up 6 bases and J gave up 6 bases, with 17 bases separating them. The germline gives CDR1 DFQATT, CDR2 SNEGSKA (reference sequence). The CDR3 here is CSADHEGLAEAFF. CDR3 nucleotides: TGCAGTGCGGACCACGAGGGGCTCGCTGAAGCTTTCTTT.

In this sample, this clonotype turned up many times. The rearrangement links TRBV19 to TRBJ1-3; 7 bases are shared with TRBD1. This CDR3 comprises 14 residues. The germline gives CDR1 LNHDA, CDR2 SQIVND (reference sequence). Germline trimming cut 5 bases from V and 3 bases from J; bases unmatched to any gene: 4. The DNA of the CDR3 is TGTGCCAGTAGTCCCCGGGACAGTGGAAACACCATATATTTT. Protein sequence: CASSPRDSGNTIYF. The full variable domain, completed using reference TRBV19 and TRBJ1-3, is DGGITQSPKYLFRKEGQNVTLSCEQNLNHDAMYWYRQDPGQGLRLIYYSQIVNDFQKGDIAEGYSVSREKKESFPLTVTSAQKNPTAFYLCASSPRDSGNTIYFGEGSWLTVV.

This clonotype has ten or more counts. The CDR3 nucleotides are TGTGCCAGCAGCTTAGGAGGGGTTCAACCTGAAGCTTTCTTT. As protein: CASSLGGVQPEAFF. The rearrangement links TRBV7-9 to TRBJ1-1; tentative D call: TRBD1 (5 bases). V shed 1 base and J shed 6 bases, with 12 bases lying between them. The CDR3 loop spans 14 amino acids. CDR1 and CDR2 (germline): SEHNR, FQNEAQ (reference sequence).

This clonotype was picked up a small number of times. The chain recombines TRBV6-2 or TRBV6-3 with TRBJ1-5; 9 bases fit TRBD1. The CDR3 is made up of 14 amino acids. Losses at the gene ends were 5 bases for V and 10 bases for J; bases not matched to a gene: 9. Germline values: CDR1 MNHEY, CDR2 SVGEGT. This CDR3 reads CASSPGQGLGPQHF. For the CDR3, the DNA is TGTGCCAGCAGTCCGGGACAGGGTCTGGGACCCCAGCATTTT.

This clonotype was observed many times. The chain has TRBV27 and TRBJ2-3; 14 nucleotides match TRBD2. Trimming took 3 bases from V and 3 from J; bases not matched to a gene: 14. Germline CDR1 reads MNHEY; CDR2 reads SMNVEV (reference sequence). CDR3 length: 20 amino acids. The CDR3 reads CASSLTRLPGLAGATDTQYF. For the CDR3, the DNA is TGTGCCAGCAGTTTGACACGACTCCCGGGACTAGCGGGAGCGACAGATACGCAGTATTTT.

This clonotype was observed many times. The chain joins TRBV11-2 to TRBJ2-4; 8 bases fit TRBD1. The junction had 8 bases not matched to a gene; V was cut back by 5 bases and J by 5 bases. CDR1 SGHAT and CDR2 FQNNGV come from the germline V gene. The CDR3 has 15 residues. CDR3 loop: CASSRTGSAENIQYF. The CDR3 region has the DNA TGTGCCAGCAGCAGGACAGGGTCGGCAGAAAACATTCAGTACTTC.

This clonotype was observed many times. This chain uses TRBV28 with TRBJ1-5, with D tentatively TRBD1 (6 bases). The germline V gene has CDR1 MDHEN and CDR2 SYDVKM. The CDR3 covers 15 residues. The ends were cut back, 4 bases at V and 0 bases at J, with 10 bases in the middle. CDR3 loop: CASSYRQVSNQPQHF. The CDR3 bases are TGTGCCAGCAGTTACCGACAGGTTAGCAATCAGCCCCAGCATTTT. The full variable domain, rest sourced from reference TRBV28 and TRBJ1-5, is DVKVTQSSRYLVKRTGEKVFLECVQDMDHENMFWYRQDPGLGLRLIYFSYDVKMKEKGDIPEGYSVSREKKERFSLILESASTNQTSMYLCASSYRQVSNQPQHFGDGTRLSIL.